These T cell receptor beta chains were read from a single sample in a study of T cells in Graves' hyperthyroidism and ophthalmopathy. TCRdb used MiXCR to reprocess the multiplex PCR reads, holding one entry per CDR3 protein. The table includes around 350,000 distinct CDR3 sequences, about 15% detected once. The sample consisted of blood. The origin of the receptors is a woman in her 30s with Graves' hyperthyroidism that later progressed to Graves' ophthalmopathy. Both conserved end residues are part of each CDR3. A D gene is named only where the DNA matches it firmly. Clone size appears in some rows only: once, few, many, or a class for an expanded clone.

DNA,CDR3,V,D,size,J
TGTGCCAGCAGTGACAGAAATTATCAGCCCCAGCATTTT,CASSDRNYQPQHF,TRBV2,NA,many,TRBJ1-5
TGTGCCAGCAGTTTAGGCGGCAGGACGTACAATGAGCAGTTCTTC,CASSLGGRTYNEQFF,TRBV28,NA,few,TRBJ2-1
TGCAGTGCTAAGACTAGCGGGAATAGCAATGAGCAGTTCTTC,CSAKTSGNSNEQFF,TRBV20-1,TRBD2,NA,TRBJ2-1
TGCAGTGCCCCGCTGGGGCGGGGGAGCGCAGATACGCAGTATTTT,CSAPLGRGSADTQYF,TRBV20-1,TRBD2,NA,TRBJ2-3
TGTGCCTACATTACAGGGGGTACTGAAGCTTTCTTT,CAYITGGTEAFF,TRBV30,TRBD1,NA,TRBJ1-1
TGTGCCGGAACAGGGGGAGGAAACACCATATATTTT,CAGTGGGNTIYF,TRBV12-3/TRBV12-4,TRBD1,NA,TRBJ1-3
TGTGCCAGCAGTTTATACAGGGGAGGCAATCAGCCCCAGCATTTT,CASSLYRGGNQPQHF,TRBV27,TRBD1,few,TRBJ1-5
TGTGCCAGCATGGAAGATGGCGAGCAGTACTTC,CASMEDGEQYF,TRBV12-3/TRBV12-4,NA,many,TRBJ2-7
TGCAGTGCTAGAGCCGCAGGGGCGAGGGTGACAGATACGCAGTATTTT,CSARAAGARVTDTQYF,TRBV20-1,NA,many,TRBJ2-3
TGCGCCAGCAGCTTGAGCCTAGCCGGGACAGCCAAATACGAGCAGTACTTC,CASSLSLAGTAKYEQYF,TRBV5-1,TRBD1,many,TRBJ2-7
TGCGCCGGCAGTGACCCGGACCGCTTCTATGGCTACACCTTC,CAGSDPDRFYGYTF,TRBV10-1,NA,NA,TRBJ1-2
TGTGCCAGCAGCCGAGACGGGACTAATACGAGGAACATTCAGTACTTC,CASSRDGTNTRNIQYF,TRBV5-8,TRBD2,NA,TRBJ2-4
TGCGCCAGCAGCTTGGCCGGCGGGCGGGCCTACGAGCAGTACTTC,CASSLAGGRAYEQYF,TRBV5-1,NA,NA,TRBJ2-7
TGTGCCAGCAGGGTCTCAGGGTCAGATACGCAGTATTTT,CASRVSGSDTQYF,TRBV2,NA,many,TRBJ2-3
TGTGCCAGTGAAGAGGGACTAAACTCCTACGAGCAGTACTTC,CASEEGLNSYEQYF,TRBV7-8,TRBD2,many,TRBJ2-7
TGTGCCAGCAGCTTACTATCGACAGGGGACTATGGCTACACCTTC,CASSLLSTGDYGYTF,TRBV5-8,TRBD1,NA,TRBJ1-2
TGTGCCATCAGTACGGGACAGGGTCTAAATGAGCAGTTCTTC,CAISTGQGLNEQFF,TRBV10-3,TRBD1,many,TRBJ2-1
TGTGCCAGCAGCCAAGACTGGAGACTAGATAATGAGCAGTTCTTC,CASSQDWRLDNEQFF,TRBV4-2,NA,few,TRBJ2-1
TGCGCCAGCAGACTACTGAACACCGGGGAGCTGTTTTTT,CASRLLNTGELFF,TRBV10-2,NA,many,TRBJ2-2
TGTGCCAGCAGCCTTCTGGGCGGGGCCCGGGAGACCCAGTACTTC,CASSLLGGARETQYF,TRBV14,NA,NA,TRBJ2-5
TGTGCCAGCAGTTTTCCAGGCAGGGGTAGCTACGAGCAGTACTTC,CASSFPGRGSYEQYF,TRBV28,NA,many,TRBJ2-7
TGCAGTGCGCCTGACAGGGATGACATGAACACTGAAGCTTTCTTT,CSAPDRDDMNTEAFF,TRBV20-1,TRBD1,NA,TRBJ1-1
TGTGCCACCAGTGATTTAACTAGCGGGGAAACCGGGGAGCTGTTTTTT,CATSDLTSGETGELFF,TRBV24-1,TRBD2,few,TRBJ2-2
TGTGCCAGCAGTGAATTCGGCGACATGAACACTGAAGCTTTCTTT,CASSEFGDMNTEAFF,TRBV2,NA,many,TRBJ1-1
TGCAGTGCTAGAGTCGAACAGGGGGCCCGCACAGATACGCAGTATTTT,CSARVEQGARTDTQYF,TRBV20-1,TRBD1,few,TRBJ2-3
TGTGCCAGCAGTTTGGTACAGGGGAATCAGCCCCAGCATTTT,CASSLVQGNQPQHF,TRBV27,TRBD1,many,TRBJ1-5